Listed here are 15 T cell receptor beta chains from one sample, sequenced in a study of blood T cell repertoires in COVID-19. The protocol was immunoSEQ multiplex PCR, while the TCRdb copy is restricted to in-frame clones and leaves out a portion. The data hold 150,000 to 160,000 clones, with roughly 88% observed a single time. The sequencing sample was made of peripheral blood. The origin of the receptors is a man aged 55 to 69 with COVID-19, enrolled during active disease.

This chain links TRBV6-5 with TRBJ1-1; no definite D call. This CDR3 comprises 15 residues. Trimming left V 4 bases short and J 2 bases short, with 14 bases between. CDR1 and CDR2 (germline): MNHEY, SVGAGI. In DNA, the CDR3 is TGTGCCAGCAGTTCTCCCCGGGGAACTAACACTGAAGCTTTCTTT. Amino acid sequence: CASSSPRGTNTEAFF.

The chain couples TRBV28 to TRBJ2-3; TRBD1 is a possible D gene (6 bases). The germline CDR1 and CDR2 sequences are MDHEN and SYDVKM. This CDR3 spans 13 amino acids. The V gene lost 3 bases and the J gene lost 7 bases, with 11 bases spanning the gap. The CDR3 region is CASSFGGLYTQYF. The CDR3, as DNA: TGTGCCAGCAGTTTTGGGGGCCTCTATACGCAGTATTTT. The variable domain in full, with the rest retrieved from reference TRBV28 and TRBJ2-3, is DVKVTQSSRYLVKRTGEKVFLECVQDMDHENMFWYRQDPGLGLRLIYFSYDVKMKEKGDIPEGYSVSREKKERFSLILESASTNQTSMYLCASSFGGLYTQYFGPGTRLTVL.

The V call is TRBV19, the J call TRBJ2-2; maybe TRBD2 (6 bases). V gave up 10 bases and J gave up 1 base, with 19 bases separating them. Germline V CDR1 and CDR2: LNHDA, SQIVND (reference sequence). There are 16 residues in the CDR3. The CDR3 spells CATGAGLQQNTGELFF. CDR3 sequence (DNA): TGTGCCACTGGCGCGGGACTCCAACAGAACACCGGGGAGCTGTTTTTT. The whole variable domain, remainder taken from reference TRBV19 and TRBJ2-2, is DGGITQSPKYLFRKEGQNVTLSCEQNLNHDAMYWYRQDPGQGLRLIYYSQIVNDFQKGDIAEGYSVSREKKESFPLTVTSAQKNPTAFYLCATGAGLQQNTGELFFGEGSRLTVL.

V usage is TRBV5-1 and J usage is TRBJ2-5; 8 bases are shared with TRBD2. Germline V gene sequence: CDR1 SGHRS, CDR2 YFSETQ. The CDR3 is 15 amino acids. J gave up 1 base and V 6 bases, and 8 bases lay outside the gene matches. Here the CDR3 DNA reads TGCGCCAGCAATTATTTAGCGGGGTTCCAAGAGACCCAGTACTTC. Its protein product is CASNYLAGFQETQYF.

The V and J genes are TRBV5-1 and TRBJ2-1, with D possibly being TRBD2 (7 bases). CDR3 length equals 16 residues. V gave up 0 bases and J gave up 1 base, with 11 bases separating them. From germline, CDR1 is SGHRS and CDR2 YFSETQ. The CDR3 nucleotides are TGCGCCAGCAGCTTGGTTGCGGGGGCATCCTACAATGAGCAGTTCTTC. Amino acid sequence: CASSLVAGASYNEQFF.

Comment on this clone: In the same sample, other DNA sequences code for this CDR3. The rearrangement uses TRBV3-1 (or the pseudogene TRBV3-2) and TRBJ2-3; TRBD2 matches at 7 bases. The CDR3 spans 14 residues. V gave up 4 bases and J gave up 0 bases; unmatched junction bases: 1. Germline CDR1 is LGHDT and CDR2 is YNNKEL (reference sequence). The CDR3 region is CASSRGGSTDTQYF. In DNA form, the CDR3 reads TGTGCCAGCAGCCGCGGGGGAAGCACAGATACGCAGTATTTT.

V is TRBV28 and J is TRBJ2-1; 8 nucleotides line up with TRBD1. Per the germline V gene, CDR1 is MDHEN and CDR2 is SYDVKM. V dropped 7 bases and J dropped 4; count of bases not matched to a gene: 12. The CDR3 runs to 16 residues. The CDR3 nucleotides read TGTGCCAGCAAAGTGGCCGGGACAGGCCGATACAATGAGCAGTTCTTC. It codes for CASKVAGTGRYNEQFF.

CDR3 DNA: TGTGCCAGCAGTGATGAACAGGGGGCAATTGGTGGCTACACCTTC. Translating gives CASSDEQGAIGGYTF. The rearrangement links TRBV6-4 to TRBJ1-2; 9 bases line up with TRBD1. V was pared by 3 bases and J by 7 bases, with 9 bases of the junction left unmatched. The CDR3 is 15 residues long. Germline V gives CDR1 MRHNA, CDR2 SNTAGT.

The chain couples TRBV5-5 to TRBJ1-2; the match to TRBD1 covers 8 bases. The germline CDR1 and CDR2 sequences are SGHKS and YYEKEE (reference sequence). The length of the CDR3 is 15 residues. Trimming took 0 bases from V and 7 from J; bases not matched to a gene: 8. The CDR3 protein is CASSLETGGLAGYTF. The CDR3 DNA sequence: TGTGCCAGCAGCTTGGAAACAGGGGGGTTGGCTGGCTACACCTTC.

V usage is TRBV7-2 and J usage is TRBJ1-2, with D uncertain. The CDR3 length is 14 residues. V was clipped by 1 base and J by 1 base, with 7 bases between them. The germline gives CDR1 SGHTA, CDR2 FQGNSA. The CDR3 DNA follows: TGTGCCAGCAGCTTAGTAGCAGATAACTATGGCTACACCTTC. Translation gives CASSLVADNYGYTF.

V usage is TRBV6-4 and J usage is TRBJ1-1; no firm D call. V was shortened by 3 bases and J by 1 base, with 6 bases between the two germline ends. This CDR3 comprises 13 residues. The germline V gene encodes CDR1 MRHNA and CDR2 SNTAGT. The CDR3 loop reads CASSDRENTEAFF. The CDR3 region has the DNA TGTGCCAGCAGTGATCGGGAGAACACTGAAGCTTTCTTT.

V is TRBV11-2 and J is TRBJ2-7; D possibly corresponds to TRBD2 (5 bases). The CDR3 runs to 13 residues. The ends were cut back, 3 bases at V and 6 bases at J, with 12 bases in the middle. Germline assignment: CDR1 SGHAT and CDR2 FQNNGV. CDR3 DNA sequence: TGTGCCAGCAGCTTCTCTCGGGCGGGCGAGCAGTACTTC. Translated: CASSFSRAGEQYF.

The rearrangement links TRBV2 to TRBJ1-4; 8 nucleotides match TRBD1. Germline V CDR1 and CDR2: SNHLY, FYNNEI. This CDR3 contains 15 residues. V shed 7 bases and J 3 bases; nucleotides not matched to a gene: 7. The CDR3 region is CASTADRGPNEKLFF. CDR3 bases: TGTGCCAGCACCGCCGACAGGGGACCTAATGAAAAACTGTTTTTT.

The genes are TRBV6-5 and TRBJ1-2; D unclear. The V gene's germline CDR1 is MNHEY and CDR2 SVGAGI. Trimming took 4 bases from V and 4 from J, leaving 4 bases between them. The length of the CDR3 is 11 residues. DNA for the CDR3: TGTGCCAGCAGTTCCGGCTATGGCTACACCTTC. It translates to CASSSGYGYTF.

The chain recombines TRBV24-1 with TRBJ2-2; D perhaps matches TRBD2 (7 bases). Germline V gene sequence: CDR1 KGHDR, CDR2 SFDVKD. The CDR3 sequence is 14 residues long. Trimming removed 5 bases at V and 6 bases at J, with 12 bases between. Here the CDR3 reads CATSVGGAAGELFF. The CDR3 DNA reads TGTGCCACCAGTGTTGGGGGGGCCGCCGGGGAGCTGTTTTTT.